Below, 20 T cell receptor beta chains from the same sample are listed, as sequenced in a study of T cells in Graves' hyperthyroidism and ophthalmopathy (dated by TCRdb to between 2018 and 2020). Library method: multiplex PCR. Sequencing relied on an Illumina HiSeq 2000. Amplification of TCR beta CDR3 regions was carried out from RNA transcripts. The TCR CDR3 was subjected to a first round of RT-PCR using the HTBI primer set and the Qiagen OneStep RT-PCR kit. In TCRdb, the public reads were trimmed at Q25 with fastp and aligned with MiXCR, with productive beta chains retained. CDR3 protein duplicates are merged, each entry listing the most common genes and DNA. This sample holds roughly 360,000 distinct CDR3 sequences; about 14% were observed only once. The ten largest clones capture roughly 20% of the sample. Material: blood. The receptor set was obtained from a man aged 25 to 45 with Graves' hyperthyroidism that later progressed to Graves' ophthalmopathy.

This clonotype was detected a few times. This sequence joins TRBV4-2 and TRBJ2-2; 11 nucleotides match TRBD2. The CDR3 covers 16 residues. The trim removed 5 bases at V and 3 bases at J, leaving 5 bases unmatched. Germline V gives CDR1 LGHNA, CDR2 YNFKEQ. The CDR3 DNA is TGTGCCAGCAGCTTTAGCGGGGGGGCCGACACCGGGGAGCTGTTTTTT. It specifies CASSFSGGADTGELFF.

The chain uses TRBV12-3 or TRBV12-4 and TRBJ1-6, with TRBD1 matching 7 bases. V shed 7 bases, J shed 7 bases, and the junction held 7 bases outside the gene matches. The CDR3 extends over 14 amino acids. The chain's CDR3 is CASTKGGRNSPLHF. Here the CDR3 DNA reads TGTGCCAGCACAAAAGGGGGCAGGAATTCACCCCTCCACTTT.

This clonotype showed up many times. The chain is built from TRBV24-1 and TRBJ1-5; 7 bases fit TRBD1. This CDR3 comprises 15 residues. Per germline, CDR1 KGHDR and CDR2 SFDVKD. V gave up 2 bases and J gave up 4 bases; unmatched junction bases: 4. The CDR3: CATSDSTGRNQPQHF. The CDR3 region has the DNA TGTGCCACCAGTGATTCGACAGGGAGGAATCAGCCCCAGCATTTT.

This clonotype has just a few counts. The V call is TRBV7-2, the J call TRBJ2-2; 10 bases are a match to TRBD1. Unmatched junction bases numbered 6, after V lost 8 bases and J lost 6 bases. This CDR3 contains 14 residues. The V gene's germline CDR1 is SGHTA and CDR2 FQGNSA. CDR3 nucleotide sequence: TGTGCCAGCTGCCCTGGACAGGGGGCCGGGGAGCTGTTTTTT. Residues: CASCPGQGAGELFF.

The chain recombines TRBV15 with TRBJ1-1; D remains ambiguous. The CDR3 is 14 residues long. Germline V lookup: CDR1 LNHNV, CDR2 YYDKDF (reference sequence). V was pared by 5 bases and J by 1 base, with 11 bases between. This chain's CDR3 is CATSRAHPNTEAFF. CDR3 DNA: TGTGCCACCAGCCGAGCACACCCGAACACTGAAGCTTTCTTT.

This clonotype appeared many times. V usage is TRBV7-9 and J usage is TRBJ2-7; maybe TRBD1 (6 bases). Trimming left V 1 base short and J 0 bases short, with 13 bases between. Germline V lookup: CDR1 SEHNR, CDR2 FQNEAQ (reference sequence). This CDR3 spans 16 amino acids. CDR3 loop: CASSLVRQDRSYEQYF. The CDR3 DNA reads TGTGCCAGCAGCTTAGTCAGACAGGACCGCTCCTACGAGCAGTACTTC.

Only a few counts were recorded for this clonotype. The chain couples TRBV4-1 to TRBJ1-2, with 8 positions matching TRBD1. The germline V gene encodes CDR1 MGHRA and CDR2 YSYEKL. The CDR3 is made up of 17 amino acids. V shed 0 bases, J shed 7 bases, and the junction held 13 bases outside the gene matches. Here the CDR3 DNA reads TGCGCCAGCAGCCAAGAACCTATATTCGGACAGGGCCGTGGCTACACCTTC. Protein sequence: CASSQEPIFGQGRGYTF.

This sequence joins TRBV3-1 and TRBJ1-6; no firm D call. This CDR3 has 12 residues. In germline, CDR1 is LGHDT, CDR2 YNNKEL (reference sequence). V was clipped by 2 bases and J by 10 bases, with 6 bases between them. As DNA, the CDR3 is TGTGCCAGCAGCCAATATAGGTCACCCCTCCACTTT. It translates to CASSQYRSPLHF.

The sample holds a few counts of this clonotype. This chain uses TRBV4-1 with TRBJ2-1, with D tentatively TRBD2 (5 bases). CDR1 MGHRA and CDR2 YSYEKL come from the germline V gene. Trimming removed 3 bases from V and 8 bases from J, with 11 bases in between. There are 13 residues in the CDR3. In nucleotides, the CDR3 is TGCGCCAGCAGCCATCCTCTAGCATATGAGCAGTTCTTC. It encodes CASSHPLAYEQFF.

The V gene is TRBV7-9, the J gene TRBJ2-2; tentative D call: TRBD1 (5 bases). The CDR3 is made up of 15 amino acids. Germline-derived CDR1 and CDR2 are SEHNR and FQNEAQ (reference sequence). The V and J ends lost 2 bases and 2 bases respectively, with 9 bases between them. CDR3 sequence: CASSLTRGNTGELFF. The CDR3 coding sequence is TGTGCCAGCAGCTTAACAAGGGGAAACACCGGGGAGCTGTTTTTT.

This clonotype has a count of ten or more. The chain carries TRBV2 and TRBJ1-2; TRBD1 agrees at 7 bases. Germline lookup yields CDR1 SNHLY and CDR2 FYNNEI. The CDR3 sequence is 15 residues long. The V gene end was trimmed by 7 bases and the J gene end by 4 bases; junction bases not matched to a gene: 12. The CDR3 here is CASIAGGRGSYGYTF. As DNA, the CDR3 is TGTGCCAGCATTGCAGGGGGGCGAGGGAGCTATGGCTACACCTTC.

The V and J genes are TRBV25-1 and TRBJ1-1; D unresolved. The V end lost 3 bases, the J end lost 11 bases, and 19 bases lay between the germline ends. Germline V gives CDR1 MGHDK, CDR2 SYGVNS. CDR3 length equals 14 residues. For the CDR3, the DNA is TGTGCCAGCAGTGATCCCAAGTGGAGGTGGTCGGCTTTCTTT. Translated, it gives CASSDPKWRWSAFF.

The rearrangement links TRBV6-5 to TRBJ2-3; the D is unclear. Germline V gives CDR1 MNHEY, CDR2 SVGAGI. V dropped 0 bases and J dropped 4 bases, with 8 bases sitting between them. The CDR3 runs 14 residues. The CDR3 DNA sequence: TGTGCCAGCAGTTACTCCTCCCCGCCAGATACGCAGTATTTT. Protein sequence: CASSYSSPPDTQYF.

This clonotype was counted many times. The chain recombines TRBV12-3 or TRBV12-4 with TRBJ2-3, with TRBD2 identical over 11 bases. The CDR3 consists of 15 residues. The J segment lost 4 bases and the V segment lost 6 bases, leaving 6 bases of the junction unmatched. The CDR3 sequence: CASSPSGGSADTQYF. Written as DNA, the CDR3 is TGTGCCAGCAGCCCTAGCGGGGGGAGTGCAGATACGCAGTATTTT.

Details on this clonotype: A much larger clone differs by one base, so this may be a read error. This chain links TRBV7-9 with TRBJ1-2; D is uncertain. V was cut by 3 bases and J by 6 bases, with 17 bases left in between. The germline V gene encodes CDR1 SEHNR and CDR2 FQNEAQ (reference sequence). CDR3 size: 15 residues. The CDR3 nucleotides are TGTGCCAGCAGCTTCCTCGTGCAGGCGGGCGATGGCTACACCTTC. It yields the protein CASSFLVQAGDGYTF.

Ten or more counts support this clonotype. The chain has TRBV7-9 and TRBJ1-2, with D tentatively TRBD1 (6 bases). Germline V gene lookup returns CDR1 SEHNR and CDR2 FQNEAQ (reference sequence). Between the trimmed V and J ends, which lost 3 bases and 5 bases, there was a span of 10 bases. The CDR3 loop spans 13 amino acids. CDR3 amino acids: CASSFGQMYGYTF. Here the CDR3 DNA reads TGTGCCAGCAGCTTCGGACAGATGTATGGCTACACCTTC.

This clonotype was seen at least ten times. The chain combines TRBV28 with TRBJ2-7; the D is unclear. The germline V and J ends were trimmed by 1 base and 2 bases, with 15 bases remaining between them. Germline lookup yields CDR1 MDHEN and CDR2 SYDVKM. This CDR3 has 16 amino acids. DNA of the CDR3: TGTGCCAGCAGTTTATTGAGGACCCCGAGCCCCTACGAGCAGTACTTC. It translates to CASSLLRTPSPYEQYF.

This clonotype was seen more than once but under ten times. In nucleotides, the CDR3 is TGCGCCAGCAGCTCCGTTGGGGACTACGAGCAGTACTTC. Translated, it gives CASSSVGDYEQYF. The chain employs TRBV5-1 and TRBJ2-7; the D is unclear. The CDR3 length is 13 residues. V lost 3 bases and J 3 bases, leaving 10 bases between the germline ends. Germline CDR1 reads SGHRS; CDR2 reads YFSETQ.

V usage is TRBV20-1 and J usage is TRBJ2-7; D uncertain. The CDR3 contains 13 residues. V lost 1 base to trimming and J lost 0 bases, with 7 bases between them. Germline V gene data show CDR1 as DFQATT and CDR2 as SNEGSKA (reference sequence). The CDR3 nucleotides read TGCAGTGCTAGAGCTGACCCCTCCTACGAGCAGTACTTC. This encodes CSARADPSYEQYF.

The rearrangement joins TRBV7-2 to TRBJ2-7; tentative D call: TRBD1 (6 bases). This CDR3 has 14 residues. V dropped 5 bases and J dropped 7 bases, with 18 bases sitting between them. Germline V lookup: CDR1 SGHTA, CDR2 FQGNSA. The CDR3 sequence is CASSPRGRGGEQYF. The CDR3 coding sequence is TGTGCCAGCAGCCCCCGCGGCAGGGGCGGGGAGCAGTACTTC.